These 9 T cell receptor beta chains came from one sample sequenced in a study of control samples from healthy donors and cancer patients. Sequencing used immunoSEQ multiplex PCR; TCRdb keeps in-frame clones, though not all of them. The sample shows under 150,000 clones, about 94% of them seen only once. The source material was blood. The receptors were gathered from a man younger than 40 in good health.

The DNA of the CDR3 is TGTGCTAGTGGTTTGGGGATACATGGAGAGACCCAGTACTTC. It is translated as CASGLGIHGETQYF. J is TRBJ2-5 and V is TRBV12-5; D remains unclear. The germline V and J ends were trimmed by 1 base and 4 bases, with 10 bases remaining between them. The CDR3 sequence is 14 residues long. The germline gives CDR1 LGHNT, CDR2 FRNRAP.

This chain links TRBV28 with TRBJ1-5; D ambiguous. V lost 8 bases to trimming and J lost 3 bases, with 11 bases between them. CDR3 length: 13 residues. Germline CDR1 is MDHEN and CDR2 is SYDVKM. The chain's CDR3 is CASLGRNNQPQHF. The CDR3 DNA sequence: TGTGCCAGCCTCGGACGGAACAATCAGCCCCAGCATTTT.

The chain has TRBV4-3 and TRBJ1-3; D perhaps matches TRBD1 (5 bases). From germline, CDR1 is LGHNA and CDR2 YSLEER. CDR3 length equals 15 residues. Between the trimmed V and J ends, which lost 1 base and 0 bases, there was a span of 7 bases. The DNA for the CDR3 is TGCGCCAGCAGCCAAGGGGACCACTCTGGAAACACCATATATTTT. Protein: CASSQGDHSGNTIYF.

V and J are TRBV4-1 and TRBJ1-4; D is unclear. V shed 2 bases and J shed 7 bases, with 11 bases lying between them. This CDR3 is built from 14 residues. In germline, CDR1 is MGHRA, CDR2 YSYEKL. In DNA form, the CDR3 reads TGCGCCAGCAGCCAAAGGTCGGGAGCTGAAAAACTGTTTTTT. This sequence encodes CASSQRSGAEKLFF.

The chain couples TRBV2 to TRBJ2-7, with a weak D call TRBD1 (5 bases). There are 14 residues in the CDR3. The germline V and J ends were trimmed by 3 bases and 6 bases, with 15 bases remaining between them. In germline, CDR1 is SNHLY, CDR2 FYNNEI. The CDR3 reads CASSDGRVRGEQYF. The DNA of the CDR3 is TGTGCCAGCAGTGATGGCAGGGTAAGAGGCGAGCAGTACTTC.

In DNA form, the CDR3 reads TGTGCCAGCAGCGCACAGGGGAGAGGCTATGGCTACACCTTC. It translates to CASSAQGRGYGYTF. The chain joins TRBV7-9 to TRBJ1-2, with TRBD1 matching 7 bases. After removal of 5 bases from V and 4 bases from J, the junction contained 7 bases not matched to a gene. There are 14 residues in the CDR3. Germline CDR1 reads SEHNR; CDR2 reads FQNEAQ (reference sequence).

The rearrangement joins TRBV9 to TRBJ2-7; TRBD1 matches at 8 bases. This CDR3 contains 15 residues. Germline CDR1 reads SGDLS; CDR2 reads YYNGEE. Trimming took 3 bases from V and 2 from J; bases not matched to a gene: 7. CDR3 sequence: CASSGGQGLTYEQYF. DNA of the CDR3: TGTGCCAGCAGCGGCGGACAGGGACTTACCTACGAGCAGTACTTC.

The chain uses TRBV6-2 or TRBV6-3 and TRBJ1-5, with D possibly matching TRBD1 (5 bases). V gave up 4 bases and J gave up 4 bases, with 14 bases separating them. The germline CDR1 and CDR2 sequences are MNHEY and SVGEGT. This CDR3 has 15 amino acids. For the CDR3, the DNA is TGTGCCAGCAGTTGGGTTGGGGGAGGGAATCAGCCCCAGCATTTT. Translation: CASSWVGGGNQPQHF.

This clone appeared once. The CDR3 nucleotides are TGTGCCAGCAGCTGGCAGCCCCAGCATTTT. This codes for CASSWQPQHF. The chain links TRBV21-1 to TRBJ1-5. TRBV21-1 is marked as a pseudogene. This CDR3 spans 10 amino acids.